The 20 T cell receptor beta chains below were found in one sample sequenced in a study of cytomegalovirus exposure and HLA in healthy donors. Only in-frame clones appear in the TCRdb table, and some are missing; sequencing was by immunoSEQ multiplex PCR. The table includes more than 110,000 clones, just over 85% detected once. Sequencing was carried out using PBMCs. The receptor set was obtained from a woman in her late teens or twenties in good health and CMV-seropositive.

V gene TRBV9 combines with J gene TRBJ2-3; the D is unclear. Germline V CDR1 and CDR2: SGDLS, YYNGEE. There are 13 residues in the CDR3. V was clipped by 4 bases and J by 3 bases, with 9 bases between them. CDR3 protein: CASSLQQTDTQYF. CDR3 coding DNA: TGTGCCAGCAGCCTACAGCAGACAGATACGCAGTATTTT.

V usage is TRBV2 and J usage is TRBJ1-2; D remains unclear. CDR1 and CDR2 from the germline V gene are SNHLY and FYNNEI. CDR3 length equals 13 residues. V lost 7 bases and J 3 bases, leaving 12 bases between the germline ends. CDR3 protein: CASILTRDYGYTF. The CDR3 nucleotides are TGTGCCAGCATTCTCACGCGGGACTATGGCTACACCTTC.

The CDR3 is CASGDRNNYGYTF. The CDR3 nucleotides read TGTGCCAGCGGAGACAGGAATAACTATGGCTACACCTTC. The rearrangement uses TRBV6-5 and TRBJ1-2; a possible D gene is TRBD1 (6 bases). Germline V lookup: CDR1 MNHEY, CDR2 SVGAGI. V was clipped by 8 bases and J by 1 base, with 11 bases between them. The CDR3 totals 13 residues.

The rearrangement joins TRBV27 to TRBJ1-5; 7 nucleotides agree with TRBD1. V was clipped by 4 bases and J by 7 bases; unmatched bases: 4. CDR3 length equals 13 residues. Germline V gene lookup returns CDR1 MNHEY and CDR2 SMNVEV (reference sequence). This chain's CDR3 is CASSSQGVQPQHF. CDR3 nucleotides: TGTGCCAGCAGTTCCCAGGGGGTCCAGCCCCAGCATTTT.

This clone was detected once. This chain links TRBV2 with TRBJ2-7; D uncertain. The CDR3 covers 13 residues. The germline V gene has CDR1 SNHLY and CDR2 FYNNEI. V was shortened by 5 bases and J by 3 bases, with 11 bases between the two germline ends. This chain's CDR3 is CASSWRFGYEQYF. In DNA, the CDR3 is TGTGCCAGCAGTTGGAGATTTGGCTACGAGCAGTACTTC.

The chain carries TRBV2 and TRBJ1-2; D is possibly TRBD1 (5 bases). There are 14 residues in the CDR3. Trimming removed 1 base at V and 2 bases at J, with 8 bases between. The V gene's germline CDR1 is SNHLY and CDR2 FYNNEI. As DNA, the CDR3 is TGTGCCAGCAGTGAAGAGGAGGGGAACTATGGCTACACCTTC. It yields the protein CASSEEEGNYGYTF.

This chain links TRBV4-2 with TRBJ2-7; no firm D call. The CDR3 covers 14 residues. Germline values: CDR1 LGHNA, CDR2 YNFKEQ. The V end lost 0 bases, the J end lost 2 bases, and 8 bases lay between the germline ends. The DNA of the CDR3 is TGTGCCAGCAGCCAAGATCTGTCCGCCTACGAGCAGTACTTC. It is translated as CASSQDLSAYEQYF.

The chain joins TRBV9 to TRBJ2-3; TRBD1 might be the D (5 bases). The CDR3 loop spans 16 amino acids. V dropped 0 bases and J dropped 1 base, with 12 bases sitting between them. The germline V gene encodes CDR1 SGDLS and CDR2 YYNGEE. The CDR3 region is CASSVAFRVRTDTQYF. CDR3 bases: TGTGCCAGCAGCGTAGCTTTCAGGGTGCGCACAGATACGCAGTATTTT.

V is TRBV9 and J is TRBJ2-2, with 11 bases lining up with TRBD2. V shed 0 bases and J 4 bases; nucleotides not matched to a gene: 5. This CDR3 comprises 17 residues. Germline values: CDR1 SGDLS, CDR2 YYNGEE. This CDR3 reads CASSVVELAGATGELFF. The CDR3 DNA follows: TGTGCCAGCAGCGTAGTGGAACTAGCGGGAGCCACCGGGGAGCTGTTTTTT.

This chain joins TRBV9 and TRBJ2-3; D is uncertain. The germline CDR1 and CDR2 sequences are SGDLS and YYNGEE. V lost 3 bases, J lost 7 bases, and 3 bases lay in between. The CDR3 is 10 residues long. DNA for the CDR3: TGTGCCAGCAGCGGTAATACGCAGTATTTT. Protein: CASSGNTQYF.

The J gene is TRBJ1-1, the V gene TRBV9; 7 bases fit TRBD1. Trimming removed 4 bases from V and 7 bases from J; junction bases left unmatched: 4. Looked up from germline, CDR1 is SGDLS and CDR2 is YYNGEE. CDR3 length: 12 residues. CDR3 amino acids: CASSHRDSEAFF. The CDR3 nucleotides are TGTGCCAGCAGCCACCGGGACAGTGAAGCTTTCTTT.

This clone was recorded a few times. This rearrangement joins TRBV9 to TRBJ1-5; D perhaps matches TRBD1 (5 bases). The CDR3 extends over 14 amino acids. The ends were cut back, 3 bases at V and 6 bases at J, with 13 bases in the middle. Germline V CDR1 and CDR2: SGDLS, YYNGEE. The CDR3 DNA reads as TGTGCCAGCAGCGGGGAGGGGATGGGTCAGCCCCAGCATTTT. It encodes CASSGEGMGQPQHF.

This rearrangement joins TRBV6-5 to TRBJ2-6, with D hard to call. Between the trimmed V and J ends, which lost 6 bases and 2 bases, there was a span of 11 bases. This CDR3 comprises 15 residues. From germline, CDR1 is MNHEY and CDR2 SVGAGI. Written as DNA, the CDR3 is TGTGCCAGCAGCCCGCAAGAGGCTGGGGCCAACGTCCTGACTTTC. Its translation: CASSPQEAGANVLTF.

This clone was counted only a few times. V gene TRBV20-1 combines with J gene TRBJ1-1, with 8 bases matching TRBD1. CDR1 DFQATT and CDR2 SNEGSKA come from the germline V gene (reference sequence). The CDR3 loop spans 10 amino acids. The junction had 3 bases not matched to a gene; V was cut back by 4 bases and J by 11 bases. In nucleotides, the CDR3 is TGCAGTGCTACACAGGGGGTGGCTTTCTTT. This translates into CSATQGVAFF.

This chain joins TRBV9 and TRBJ1-4, with TRBD1 matching 7 bases. Germline CDR1 SGDLS, CDR2 YYNGEE. This CDR3 spans 14 amino acids. After removal of 2 bases from V and 7 bases from J, the junction contained 5 bases not matched to a gene. CDR3 bases: TGTGCCAGCAGCGTGGGGCAGGGGGGTGAAAAACTGTTTTTT. Translation gives CASSVGQGGEKLFF.

V is TRBV28 and J is TRBJ2-5; TRBD1 aligns across 9 bases. Trimming cost V 6 bases and J 5 bases; bases outside gene matches: 7. From germline, CDR1 is MDHEN and CDR2 SYDVKM. The CDR3 runs 14 residues. Here the CDR3 reads CASRRGQGRETQYF. The CDR3 DNA is TGTGCCAGCAGGAGGGGACAGGGCCGCGAGACCCAGTACTTC.

The V and J genes are TRBV28 and TRBJ1-1; D unclear. In germline, CDR1 is MDHEN, CDR2 SYDVKM. The CDR3 has 16 amino acids. The germline V and J ends were trimmed by 2 bases and 0 bases, with 13 bases remaining between them. CDR3: CASSLGSGPLNTEAFF. In DNA form, the CDR3 reads TGTGCCAGCAGTTTAGGTTCGGGTCCCCTGAACACTGAAGCTTTCTTT.

This chain connects TRBV19 to TRBJ2-2, with 8 bases fitting TRBD1. Germline V gene lookup returns CDR1 LNHDA and CDR2 SQIVND (reference sequence). The CDR3 has 15 residues. J gave up 3 bases and V 3 bases, and 3 bases lay outside the gene matches. In nucleotides, the CDR3 is TGTGCCAGTAGTATGGGGGGACAGGACACCGGGGAGCTGTTTTTT. This sequence encodes CASSMGGQDTGELFF. The variable domain in full, completed from reference TRBV19 and TRBJ2-2, reads DGGITQSPKYLFRKEGQNVTLSCEQNLNHDAMYWYRQDPGQGLRLIYYSQIVNDFQKGDIAEGYSVSREKKESFPLTVTSAQKNPTAFYLCASSMGGQDTGELFFGEGSRLTVL.

Worth noting for this clone: An end of the junction differs from the germline gene, which may be a read error. This chain connects TRBV7-7 to TRBJ2-3, with TRBD1 identical over 11 bases. The CDR3 totals 15 residues. In germline, CDR1 is SSHAT, CDR2 FNYEAQ (reference sequence). For the CDR3, the DNA is TGTGCTAGCAGCCCCGGGACAGGGGGTACGGATACGCAGTATTTT. Its protein is CASSPGTGGTDTQYF.

This chain connects TRBV5-5 to TRBJ1-6; maybe TRBD1 (5 bases). Germline CDR1 reads SGHKS; CDR2 reads YYEKEE (reference sequence). The CDR3 is 12 residues long. Trimming pared 4 bases from V and 11 bases from J, leaving 10 bases between. CDR3 DNA: TGTGCCAGCAGCCCAGGGTTGACACCCCTCCACTTT. Its protein product is CASSPGLTPLHF.